This section outlines one T cell receptor (beta chain) sequence together with its context. Its antigen is unknown. This sample is drawn from a study of early stage breast cancer tumors. General study results and limits: Compared with adjacent normal breast, tumors showed about 2.5-fold denser, more clonal T cells. Chain pairing and CD4, CD8 or FOXP3 expression were not captured. Tumor and normal breast were distinguished via blood comparison in 14 of 16 patients. Enriched TCRB sequences shared across patients were mostly commonly generated sequences.

Clones were read by immunoSEQ multiplex PCR, and TCRdb kept only the in-frame ones, dropping some. The sample consists of more than 55,000 clones, roughly 80% of them appearing once. The clonotype was recovered from a person in their 40s with breast cancer. What was sequenced was blood.

CDR3 DNA: TGTGCCAGCACGTGGCGGGAGGTCCCTAACAATGAGCAGTTCTTC. This gives the protein CASTWREVPNNEQFF. The chain is built from TRBV6-4 and TRBJ2-1; 8 bases map to TRBD2. Germline assignment: CDR1 MRHNA and CDR2 SNTAGT. Germline trimming cut 7 bases from V and 5 bases from J; bases unmatched to any gene: 10. The CDR3 runs to 15 residues.